This T cell receptor (beta chain) was found in a study of CD8+CD57+ T cells in acquired aplastic anemia listed by TCRdb under 2018. In the study overall: On average, sorted CD4+ and CD8+ cells yielded around 3.4 ug of extracted DNA, with a range of about 0.18 to 27.4 ug. Mean read counts for healthy donor samples were approximately 10 million for CD4+ cells and under 14 million for CD8+ cells. Results and caveats for the whole study, not just this receptor: CD8+ Simpson's diversity did not differ significantly between patients and healthy controls (P=0.060). Around 31 CD8+ CDR3 sequences were shared between patients and controls but appeared highly expressed in patients and within their immunodominant clones.

For this clonotype: What antigen it recognizes has not been identified. Nothing much larger sits one base from this clone, and base qualities are not available.

V drops 7 bases and J drops 5 bases, leaving 18 bases in between. Reading from cysteine to phenylalanine, the CDR3 counts 15 amino acids. Only the CDR3 part of the read is kept: 45 bases, read in frame from the first base. CDR1 and CDR2, looked up from the germline V gene (reference sequence), are LGHDT and YNNKEL. Genomic DNA served as template for TCR beta VDJ combination and CDR3 sequence profiling. An Illumina HiSeq 2000 was used for TCR repertoire sequencing. The source study handled its data this way. Repertoires were assessed using TRBV/TRBJ rearrangement plots, CDR3 size and DJ length profiles, and Simpson's diversity index. The most abundant DNA sequence in the deep sequencing data was taken as the immunodominant clone. CDR3 amino acid sequences were screened for sharing across subjects and were compared with published repertoires and the VDJdb database. TCRdb reworked the public reads: Q25 trimming with fastp, MiXCR clone assembly, productive beta chains retained. Records with the same CDR3 protein are collapsed into one entry carrying the most frequent genes and DNA. TCRdb assigned the V and J calls; the authors' analysis was not used. The sample has approximately 170,000 distinct CDR3 sequences on record, less than 70% of them singletons. The ten largest make up about a sixth of the sample.

The study deep-sequenced TCR repertoires of sorted CD4+ and CD8+ blood T cells from severe aplastic anemia patients and healthy subjects. Ficoll-Paque density gradient centrifugation was used to isolate peripheral blood mononuclear cells. Before DNA extraction, CD4+ and CD8+ T cells were sorted with FACS or magnetic beads. The sequence derives from a human donor in good health, serving as a control. The receptor chain draws on TRBV3-1 and TRBJ2-1, with a tentative D gene TRBD1 over 6 matching bases. Sequences were obtained from sorted CD4+, CD8+, or CD8+CD57+ T cells (not recorded which) from PBMCs. The DNA sequence is as follows: TGTGCCAGCACGCTCGGACAGATTGTTAACAATGAGCAGTTCTTC. Its protein is CASTLGQIVNNEQFF.